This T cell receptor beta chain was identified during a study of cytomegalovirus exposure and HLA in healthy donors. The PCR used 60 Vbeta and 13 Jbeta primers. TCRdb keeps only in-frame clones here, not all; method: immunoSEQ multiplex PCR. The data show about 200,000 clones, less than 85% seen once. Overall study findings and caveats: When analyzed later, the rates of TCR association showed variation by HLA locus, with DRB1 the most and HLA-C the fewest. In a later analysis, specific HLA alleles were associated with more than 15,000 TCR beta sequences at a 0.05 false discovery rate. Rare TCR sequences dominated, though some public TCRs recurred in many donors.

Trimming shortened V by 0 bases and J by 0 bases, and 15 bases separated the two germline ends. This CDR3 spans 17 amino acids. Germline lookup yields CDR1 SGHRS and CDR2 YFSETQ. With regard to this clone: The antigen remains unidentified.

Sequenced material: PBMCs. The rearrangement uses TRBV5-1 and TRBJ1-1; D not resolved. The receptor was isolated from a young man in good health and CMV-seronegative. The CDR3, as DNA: TGCGCCAGCAGCTTGGGAGACTTGCTTAAGGTGAACACTGAAGCTTTCTTT. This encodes CASSLGDLLKVNTEAFF.